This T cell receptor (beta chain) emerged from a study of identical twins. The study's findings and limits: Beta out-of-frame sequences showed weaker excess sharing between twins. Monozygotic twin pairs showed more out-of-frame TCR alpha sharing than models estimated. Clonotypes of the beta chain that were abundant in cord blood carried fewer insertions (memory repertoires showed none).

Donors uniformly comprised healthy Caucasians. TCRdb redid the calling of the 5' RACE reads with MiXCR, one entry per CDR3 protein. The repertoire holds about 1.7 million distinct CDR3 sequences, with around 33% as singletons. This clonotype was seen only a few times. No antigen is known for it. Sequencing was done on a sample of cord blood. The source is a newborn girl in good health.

The CDR3 nucleotides read TGCAGCGTCGCAAAACATCGGGACGGAGCCACTGAAGCTTTCTTT. This codes for CSVAKHRDGATEAFF. V usage is TRBV29-1 and J usage is TRBJ1-1, with D tentatively TRBD1 (5 bases). CDR3 length: 15 residues. The germline CDR1 and CDR2 sequences are SQVTM and ANQGSEA. V lost 6 bases and J lost 4, with 21 bases in between.